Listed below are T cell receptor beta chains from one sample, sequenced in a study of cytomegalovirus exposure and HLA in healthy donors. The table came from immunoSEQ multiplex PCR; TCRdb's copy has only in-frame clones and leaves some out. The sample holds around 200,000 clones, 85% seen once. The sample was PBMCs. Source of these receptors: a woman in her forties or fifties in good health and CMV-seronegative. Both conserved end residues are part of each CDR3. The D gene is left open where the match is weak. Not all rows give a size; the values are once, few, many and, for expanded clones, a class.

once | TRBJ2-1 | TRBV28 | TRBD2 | TGTGCCAGCAGTCCCCTAGCGGGAGGGGTCAATGAGCAGTTCTTC | CASSPLAGGVNEQFF
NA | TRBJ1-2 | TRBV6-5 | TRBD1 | TGTGCCAGCAGTTGGGCCCGTGGACAGGGAAGCTATGGCTACACCTTC | CASSWARGQGSYGYTF
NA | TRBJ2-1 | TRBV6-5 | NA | TGTGCCAGCAGTACGAGCAATGAGCAGTTCTTC | CASSTSNEQFF
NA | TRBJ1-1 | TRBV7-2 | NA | TGTGCCAGCAGCTTAGCGAACCCCGGGGGGGCTGAAGCTTTCTTT | CASSLANPGGAEAFF
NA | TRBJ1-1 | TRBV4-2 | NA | TGTGCCAGCAGCCAAGACCCTTTCGAGGGGAGGGGGAACACTGAAGCTTTCTTT | CASSQDPFEGRGNTEAFF
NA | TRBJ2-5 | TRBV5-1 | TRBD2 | TGCGCCAGCAGCCCGGGGGGACTAGCGGGACCCCTTAAAGAGACCCAGTACTTC | CASSPGGLAGPLKETQYF
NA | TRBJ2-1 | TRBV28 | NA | TGTGCCAGCAGTTCCCGTTACAATGAGCAGTTCTTC | CASSSRYNEQFF
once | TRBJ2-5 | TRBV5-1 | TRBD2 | TGCGCCAGCAGCTTTACCGGACTAGCGGGAGGGGAGACCCAGTACTTC | CASSFTGLAGGETQYF
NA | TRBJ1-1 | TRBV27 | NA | TGTGCCAGCAGTTTATATAGGAACACTGAAGCTTTCTTT | CASSLYRNTEAFF
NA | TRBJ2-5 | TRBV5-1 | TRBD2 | TGCGCCAGCAGCTCTCGACTAGCGGGACCCCAAGAGACCCAGTACTTC | CASSSRLAGPQETQYF
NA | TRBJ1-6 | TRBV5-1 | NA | TGCGCCAGCAGCTTGGCTCAGGGGAATTCACCCCTCCACTTT | CASSLAQGNSPLHF
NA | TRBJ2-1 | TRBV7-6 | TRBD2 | TGTGCCAGCACCTCGTGGACTAGCGGGGACAATGAGCAGTTCTTC | CASTSWTSGDNEQFF
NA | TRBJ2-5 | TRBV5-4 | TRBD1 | TGTGCCAGCAGCTGGACAGGGGAAGAGACCCAGTACTTC | CASSWTGEETQYF
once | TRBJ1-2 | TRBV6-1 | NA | TGTGCCAGCAGGAGAGGACGGACTGTGAGCTATGGCTACACCTTC | CASRRGRTVSYGYTF
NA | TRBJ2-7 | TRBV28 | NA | TGTGCCAGCAGTCCCCCCGGCGGTCCCTACGAGCAGTACTTC | CASSPPGGPYEQYF
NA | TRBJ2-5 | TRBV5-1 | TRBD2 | TGCGCCAGCAGCTCGGGACTAGCGAAACAAGAGACCCAGTACTTC | CASSSGLAKQETQYF
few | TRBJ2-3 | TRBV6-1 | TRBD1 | TGTGCCAGTAGACGTGACAGGGGGAAGGATACGCAGTATTTT | CASRRDRGKDTQYF
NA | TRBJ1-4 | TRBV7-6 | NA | TGTGCCAGCAGCTTAGGGTGGGGCGGAATTGAAAAACTGTTTTTT | CASSLGWGGIEKLFF
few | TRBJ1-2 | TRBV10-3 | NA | TGTGCCATCAGTGAGAACAGCTATGGCTACACCTTC | CAISENSYGYTF
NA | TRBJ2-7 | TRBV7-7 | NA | TGTGCCAGCAGCCAAGGGGCAGGCGCCTACGAGCAGTACTTC | CASSQGAGAYEQYF
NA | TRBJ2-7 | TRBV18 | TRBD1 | TGTGCCAGCTCACCTTACCAGACAGGGGGCACGTACGAGCAGTACTTC | CASSPYQTGGTYEQYF
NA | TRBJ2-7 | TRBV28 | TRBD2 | TGTGCCAGCAGCTCCCCACTAGCGGGGGCGTTCTACGAGCAGTACTTC | CASSSPLAGAFYEQYF
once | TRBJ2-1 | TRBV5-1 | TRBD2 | TGCGCCAGCAGCTATCGAACTAGCGCAAGCTCCTACAATGAGCAGTTCTTC | CASSYRTSASSYNEQFF
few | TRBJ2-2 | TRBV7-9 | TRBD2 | TGTGCCAGCAGCACGGGGACTAGCGGGAGATTCAAGGCCGGGGAGCTGTTTTTT | CASSTGTSGRFKAGELFF
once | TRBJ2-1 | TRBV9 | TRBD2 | TGTGCCAGCAGCTCCCGCGTAGCACTAGCGGGAGTGCGTGAGCAGTTCTTC | CASSSRVALAGVREQFF
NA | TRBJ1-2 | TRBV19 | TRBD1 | TGTGCCAGCCTGACAGGGTCCGCTAACTATGGCTACACCTTC | CASLTGSANYGYTF
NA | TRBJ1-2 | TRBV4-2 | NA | TGTGCCAGCAGCCAAGAACGAGTTAACTATGGCTACACCTTC | CASSQERVNYGYTF
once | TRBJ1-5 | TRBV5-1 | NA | TGCGCCAGCAGCCATCGGAGGGATTCGAGGGATCAGCCCCAGCATTTT | CASSHRRDSRDQPQHF
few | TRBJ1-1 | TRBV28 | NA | TGTGCCGTTAGTGGGGCAGTGGACACTGAAGCTTTCTTT | CAVSGAVDTEAFF
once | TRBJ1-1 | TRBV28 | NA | TGTGCCAGCAGTTCCCCTGGACAGCTTGAAGCTTTCTTT | CASSSPGQLEAFF
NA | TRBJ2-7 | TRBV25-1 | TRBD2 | TGTGCCAGCAGTGGGGGGTATAGTGGCGGGAGGTCCCCCCACGAGCAGTACTTC | CASSGGYSGGRSPHEQYF
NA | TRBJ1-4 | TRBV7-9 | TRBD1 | TGTGCCAGCAGCCCCGGACAGGGGGCTGAAAAACTGTTTTTT | CASSPGQGAEKLFF
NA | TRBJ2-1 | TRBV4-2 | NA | TGTGCCAGCAGCCAAGATGTTGTATTGCAGGGTACTTACAATGAGCAGTTCTTC | CASSQDVVLQGTYNEQFF
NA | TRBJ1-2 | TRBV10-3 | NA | TGTGCCATCAGTTCCGACAGGTATGGCTACACCTTC | CAISSDRYGYTF
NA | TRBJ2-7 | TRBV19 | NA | TGTGCCAGTAGTATAGAGCCTAGACTTGAGCAGTACTTC | CASSIEPRLEQYF
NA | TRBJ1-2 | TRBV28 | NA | TGTGCCAGCACTTGGACAGTTACTAACTATGGCTACACCTTC | CASTWTVTNYGYTF
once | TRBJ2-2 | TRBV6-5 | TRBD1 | TGTGCCAGCAGTTCCCCCGGGACAGGGAACACCGGGGAGCTGTTTTTT | CASSSPGTGNTGELFF
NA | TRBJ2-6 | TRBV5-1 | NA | TGCGCCAGCAGCTTGGCTCCCCAGGGGAGCTCTGGGGCCAACGTCCTGACTTTC | CASSLAPQGSSGANVLTF
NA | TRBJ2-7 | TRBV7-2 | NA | TGTGCCAGCAGCTTAGCCGGCGGGCGGGTGTCCTACGAGCAGTACTTC | CASSLAGGRVSYEQYF
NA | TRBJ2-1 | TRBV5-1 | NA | TGCGCCAGCAGCCCGCCTAGCGAGGGAGACAATGAGCAGTTCTTC | CASSPPSEGDNEQFF
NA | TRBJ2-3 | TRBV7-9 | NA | TGTGCCAGCAGCCGAAACGACGCATCGAGGGCCCTTTTT | CASSRNDASRALF
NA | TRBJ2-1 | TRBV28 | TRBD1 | TGTGCCAGCAGTCAGGACAGGTCCTTCTACAATGAGCAGTTCTTC | CASSQDRSFYNEQFF